Sequencing of this T cell receptor beta chain was carried out in a study of T cell changes during pregnancy in multiple sclerosis. Trimming took 4 bases from V and 0 from J, leaving 18 bases between them. The CDR3 runs to 18 residues. Germline CDR1 PRHDT, CDR2 FYEKMQ (reference sequence). Clones were read by immunoSEQ multiplex PCR, and TCRdb kept only the in-frame ones, dropping some. This sample yields about 39,000 clones, of which about 88% are seen a single time; 4.1% belongs to the top ten. The receptor was isolated from a female donor with multiple sclerosis, enrolled in a pregnancy study. The material sequenced was CD8+ T cells from peripheral blood mononuclear cells, taken in the first trimester of pregnancy. This sequence joins TRBV13 and TRBJ1-4; maybe TRBD1 (6 bases). CDR3 in amino acids: CASSSYAGAGPTNEKLFF. The CDR3 DNA reads TGTGCCAGCAGCTCCTACGCAGGGGCCGGTCCAACTAATGAAAAACTGTTTTTT.